This is a list of T cell receptor beta chains from one sample in a study of T cells expressing NK-cell markers. TCRdb re-called the 5' RACE reads and gives one entry per CDR3 protein, without DNA. Its listing shows about 260,000 distinct CDR3 sequences. Source material: blood T cells: a sorted CD56 or NKG2C T cell subset, CD4+ or CD8+ T cells, or bulk PBMC T cells (not recorded which). These receptors all come from a man aged 18 to 35 in good health. Both conserved end residues are part of each CDR3.

j_call v_call cdr3_aa
TRBJ2-3 TRBV12-3/TRBV12-4 CASNSRPRRDTQYF
TRBJ2-4 TRBV5-4 CASSPGSGVRNIQYF
TRBJ1-5 TRBV24-1 CATSAGQRPQHF
TRBJ1-1 TRBV19 CASSIATDNTEAFF
TRBJ2-4 TRBV4-1 CASSHEGAYIQYF
TRBJ2-1 TRBV30 CAWNPSVTYNEQFF
TRBJ2-3 TRBV5-1 CASSLDGLRTSTDTQYF
TRBJ2-3 TRBV20-1 CSARAGGFTDAQYF
TRBJ1-1 TRBV3-1 CASSQGGQDEAFF
TRBJ2-2 TRBV19 CASSPRGSGGTGELFF
TRBJ2-5 TRBV29-1 CSVAPGGVKETQYF
TRBJ2-3 TRBV5-1 CASSSLVGAGDTQYF
TRBJ1-1 TRBV5-1 CASYSGTNTEAFF
TRBJ2-1 TRBV9 CASSALAGESNEQFF
TRBJ2-5 TRBV19 CASSIGGGIQETQYF
TRBJ2-2 TRBV10-3 CATAGEGDRETGELFF
TRBJ2-4 TRBV3-1 CASSQAGLANTGGIQYF
TRBJ2-6 TRBV6-1 CASSPRPGSVTSGANVLTF
TRBJ1-1 TRBV20-1 CSASDWNTEAFF
TRBJ1-5 TRBV18 CASSPRRNPLSNQPQHF
TRBJ1-5 TRBV20-1 CSASASGTVNQPQHF
TRBJ2-2 TRBV20-1 CSARDGRRAGGHPGELFF
TRBJ2-1 TRBV12-3/TRBV12-4 CASSSSTSYNEQFF
TRBJ2-3 TRBV5-1 CASRGGLGTDTQYF
TRBJ2-1 TRBV24-1 CATSDPSGLGFF
TRBJ2-3 TRBV28 CASTLRQTTDTQYF
TRBJ2-1 TRBV28 CASSTLAVNNEQFF
TRBJ2-5 TRBV4-2 CASSQLGRETQYF
TRBJ1-1 TRBV20-1 CSAGDRGLNTEAFF
TRBJ2-7 TRBV24-1 CATSDSRGSYEQYF
TRBJ2-1 TRBV5-1 CASSPDGAQTNEQFF
TRBJ2-3 TRBV12-3/TRBV12-4 CASSATADTQYF
TRBJ1-6 TRBV20-1 CSARGRAQGFAGRGNSPLHF
TRBJ2-2 TRBV7-9 CASSPGTGETGELFF
TRBJ2-1 TRBV29-1 CSVRLAGFYNEQFF
TRBJ2-1 TRBV7-9 CASRTGTNNEQFF
TRBJ2-4 TRBV20-1 CSATSGSLNIQYF
TRBJ2-1 TRBV4-2 CASSQGTSGQYNEQFF
TRBJ2-2 TRBV7-2 CASSTGLAGPNTGELFF
TRBJ2-1 TRBV11-2 CASSFTGWNEQFF
TRBJ2-1 TRBV28 CASTRTGGSYNEQFF
TRBJ2-3 TRBV6-2/TRBV6-3 CASSYSRSSGSTDTQYF
TRBJ2-6 TRBV5-5 CASSLGAGGGANVLTF
TRBJ2-1 TRBV11-2 CASSLLASNEQFF
TRBJ2-3 TRBV6-2/TRBV6-3 CASSYLDGSARDTDTQYF
TRBJ2-7 TRBV4-3 CASSQTVGLSYEQYF
TRBJ2-7 TRBV12-3/TRBV12-4 CASTLWASGRRTYEQYF
TRBJ2-3 TRBV29-1 CSVQVSGSLTDTQYF
TRBJ2-1 TRBV10-3 CAISEKASGSFQFF
TRBJ2-1 TRBV5-5 CASSLIPGLAGGQDEQFF
TRBJ1-5 TRBV19 CASSLADRGFSNQPQHF
TRBJ1-2 TRBV20-1 CSAPPRTGGFRGYTF
TRBJ2-1 TRBV27 CASSPVGRSYNEQFF
TRBJ1-1 TRBV12-3/TRBV12-4 CASSFAAGGNTEAFF
TRBJ2-1 TRBV20-1 CSAKTSGTHEQFF
TRBJ2-5 TRBV5-1 CASSANAGTSGSLTQYF